Listed below are T cell receptor beta chains from one sample, sequenced in a study of siplizumab effects on memory and regulatory T cells. Assay used: immunoSEQ multiplex PCR; TCRdb lists only in-frame clones, some missing. The sample yields about 18,000 clones, 44% seen once. Antigen specificity for these receptors is unknown. Sample: CFSE-low (dividing) CD4+ T cells sorted from an allogeneic mixed lymphocyte reaction. These receptors were collected from a human donor in good health; the cells came from an allogeneic mixed lymphocyte reaction. Some clones in this sample may be carry-over from other donors' samples. The CDR3 runs from the conserved cysteine through the conserved F or W. The D gene is left open where the match is weak.

cdr3_length v_call d_call cdr3_aa
17 TRBV4-2 TRBD1 CASSQGGGTGSSETQYF
14 TRBV6-5 - CASSYWGRSYGYTF
15 TRBV19 - CASSTTGTGSQPQHF
15 TRBV11-2 TRBD1 CASSLSTGFGSPLHF
14 TRBV10-2 TRBD1 CASIGQGVATEAFF
15 TRBV6-6 TRBD2 CASSYVLAGGETQYF
14 TRBV7-9 - CASSQRQEQSTIYF
15 TRBV7-6 TRBD2 CASSFWTSGKNEQFF
15 TRBV6-5 - CASSYTWATNEKLFF
14 TRBV4-1 TRBD1 CASRPRTGGYGYTF
15 TRBV7-2 TRBD1 CASSLISIGTERNTF
15 TRBV18 - CASSEGGSSNQPQHF
15 TRBV6-5 TRBD1 CASRPSWTGLSPLHF
18 TRBV21-1 - CASESTLGTSEAKNIQYF
13 TRBV6-1 TRBD1 CASRRTGVEKLFF
13 TRBV5-4 TRBD1 CASSLDRGYGYTF
16 TRBV27 - CASITPPLGSSYEQYF
15 TRBV5-1 - CASSFAGVSYNEQFF
14 TRBV7-3 - CASSLRGWNTEAFF
14 TRBV5-1 TRBD2 CASRTLAGSYEQYF
16 TRBV6-6 TRBD2 CASSAPGAGGYNEQFF
14 TRBV5-4 - CASSLTGAGNTIYF
12 TRBV6-6 - CATSGSSNEQFF
15 TRBV27 TRBD2 CASSLGGIATYEQYF
13 TRBV2 - CASKQGSTDTQYF
11 TRBV6-6 TRBD2 CASGREETQYF
14 TRBV6-5 TRBD2 CASSPGLAGVTQYF
15 TRBV9 - CASSVGQAISYEQYF
14 TRBV11-2 - CASSLVQKDTEAFF
14 TRBV6-5 - CASRRGGMNSPLHF
14 TRBV16 - CASSRQAGNYGYTF
17 TRBV5-1 TRBD2 CASSLGQGLAGVGEQYF
15 TRBV6-1 - CASSRQALLNQPQHF
15 TRBV27 - CASSRGGQSNQPQHF
15 TRBV27 - CASSLSLQPRYGYTF
11 TRBV2 TRBD1 CASGTAYGYTF
14 TRBV6-5 - CASNPGLGRSEAFF
14 TRBV6-6 - CASSNPVRAYEQYF
17 TRBV4-2 TRBD2 CASSQGNSGGFTDTQYF
17 TRBV5-1 - CASSLDHGQIRTDTQYF
15 TRBV15 - CATSREGNLNTEAFF
12 TRBV10-3 - CAISDPNTEAFF
13 TRBV6-1 - CASSVPRDSEQYF
15 TRBV7-9 TRBD2 CASSSGLAGGREQFF
15 TRBV2 - CASTIGSGPYNEQFF
13 TRBV29-1 - CSVRAEGIYGYTF
16 TRBV2 - CASSFRAPRVTGELFF